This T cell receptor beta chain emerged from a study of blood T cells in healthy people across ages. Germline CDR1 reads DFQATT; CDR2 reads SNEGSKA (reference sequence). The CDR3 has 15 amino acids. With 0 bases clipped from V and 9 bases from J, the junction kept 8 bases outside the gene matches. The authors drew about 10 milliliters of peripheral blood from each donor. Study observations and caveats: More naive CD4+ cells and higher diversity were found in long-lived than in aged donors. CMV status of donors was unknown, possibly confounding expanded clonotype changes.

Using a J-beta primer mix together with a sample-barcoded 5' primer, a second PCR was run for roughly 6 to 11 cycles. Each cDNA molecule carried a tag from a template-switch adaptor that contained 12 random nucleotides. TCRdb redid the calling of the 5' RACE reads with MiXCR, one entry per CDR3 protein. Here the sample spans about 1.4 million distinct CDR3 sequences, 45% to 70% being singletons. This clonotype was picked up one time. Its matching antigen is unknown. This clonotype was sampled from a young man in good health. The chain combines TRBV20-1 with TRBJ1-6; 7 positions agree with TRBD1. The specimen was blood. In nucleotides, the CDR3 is TGCAGTGCTAGAGAATCGCGAGGGGGCACTTCACCCCTCCACTTT. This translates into CSARESRGGTSPLHF.